The rows below give T cell receptor beta chains drawn from one sample of a study of regulatory T cells in long-lasting Graves disease. TCRdb itself ran the multiplex PCR reads through MiXCR, one entry per CDR3 protein. The sample records some 600,000 distinct CDR3 sequences, about 15% being singletons. This sample also appeared in a second study, on T cells in Graves' hyperthyroidism and ophthalmopathy.

Sequencing used peripheral blood mononuclear cells (PBMCs), obtained at new diagnosis, from a patient treated with antithyroid drugs. Receptors were obtained from a man between 18 and 29 years old with Graves disease. Each CDR3 is given with its conserved first and last residue. D genes are given only for firm matches. Not every row has a clone size; where given, it reads once, few, many or a size class.

J: TRBJ2-7
V: TRBV29-1
size: many
D: -
CDR3: CSAVAGSSYEQYF
DNA: TGCAGCGCCGTGGCGGGTAGCTCCTACGAGCAGTACTTC

J: TRBJ1-1
V: TRBV27
size: -
D: -
CDR3: CASSLQGTGEAFF
DNA: TGTGCCAGCAGTTTACAGGGAACGGGTGAAGCTTTCTTT

J: TRBJ2-7
V: TRBV12-5
size: many
D: -
CDR3: CASAGQRVAEQYF
DNA: TGTGCTAGTGCGGGACAGCGGGTCGCAGAGCAGTACTTC

J: TRBJ2-7
V: TRBV30
size: -
D: -
CDR3: CAWSMGTNYEQYF
DNA: TGTGCCTGGAGTATGGGGACCAACTACGAGCAGTACTTC

J: TRBJ1-2
V: TRBV12-3/TRBV12-4
size: few
D: -
CDR3: CASSPRAGGLGYTF
DNA: TGTGCCAGCAGTCCTAGGGCCGGGGGGCTTGGCTACACCTTC

J: TRBJ2-1
V: TRBV27
size: many
D: -
CDR3: CASSFMGNEQFF
DNA: TGTGCCAGCAGTTTTATGGGGAATGAGCAGTTCTTC

J: TRBJ2-1
V: TRBV3-1
size: few
D: -
CDR3: CASSQVAPGQIYNEQFF
DNA: TGTGCCAGCAGCCAAGTCGCCCCTGGGCAGATCTACAATGAGCAGTTCTTC

J: TRBJ2-1
V: TRBV7-9
size: few
D: -
CDR3: CASSSGRDHRSNEQFF
DNA: TGTGCCAGCAGCTCGGGGCGGGATCATAGGTCCAATGAGCAGTTCTTC

J: TRBJ2-7
V: TRBV7-9
size: many
D: TRBD1
CDR3: CASTPGQGLYEQYF
DNA: TGTGCCAGCACCCCGGGACAGGGTCTCTACGAGCAGTACTTC

J: TRBJ2-2
V: TRBV27
size: many
D: -
CDR3: CASSLFWTNTGELFF
DNA: TGTGCCAGCAGTTTATTCTGGACGAACACCGGGGAGCTGTTTTTT

J: TRBJ2-1
V: TRBV28
size: many
D: -
CDR3: CASSFIGRAQFF
DNA: TGTGCCAGCAGTTTCATCGGCAGGGCACAGTTCTTC

J: TRBJ2-3
V: TRBV3-1
size: -
D: -
CDR3: CASSQGYGPSTDTQYF
DNA: TGTGCCAGCAGCCAAGGATATGGGCCCAGCACAGATACGCAGTATTTT

J: TRBJ2-1
V: TRBV6-2/TRBV6-3
size: few
D: TRBD1
CDR3: CASSFGQGAYNEQFF
DNA: TGTGCCAGCAGTTTTGGACAGGGGGCTTACAATGAGCAGTTCTTC

J: TRBJ2-7
V: TRBV27
size: many
D: TRBD2
CDR3: CASSWTSGGYEQYF
DNA: TGTGCCAGCAGTTGGACTAGCGGGGGGTACGAGCAGTACTTC

J: TRBJ2-1
V: TRBV20-1
size: few
D: TRBD2
CDR3: CSARKGLAGGPGDDEQFF
DNA: TGCAGTGCTAGGAAGGGACTAGCGGGAGGGCCAGGAGATGATGAGCAGTTCTTC

J: TRBJ2-7
V: TRBV27
size: many
D: TRBD1
CDR3: CASSLSVQGNEQYF
DNA: TGTGCCAGCAGTTTATCGGTACAGGGGAACGAGCAGTACTTC

J: TRBJ1-1
V: TRBV29-1
size: few
D: -
CDR3: CSVEKTGGPPKSLQVNTEAFF
DNA: TGCAGCGTTGAAAAGACGGGGGGACCGCCGAAATCATTGCAAGTGAACACTGAAGCTTTCTTT

J: TRBJ2-2
V: TRBV5-1
size: -
D: TRBD2
CDR3: CASSSHPSGKNTGELFF
DNA: TGCGCCAGCAGCTCCCACCCGAGCGGGAAGAACACCGGGGAGCTGTTTTTT

J: TRBJ2-5
V: TRBV4-1
size: few
D: -
CDR3: CASSQASVSSETQYF
DNA: TGCGCCAGCAGCCAGGCCTCTGTGTCCTCAGAGACCCAGTACTTC

J: TRBJ1-2
V: TRBV11-2
size: -
D: -
CDR3: CASSLDLYSSNYGYTF
DNA: TGTGCCAGCAGCTTAGATCTATACAGTTCTAACTATGGCTACACCTTC

J: TRBJ2-1
V: TRBV9
size: -
D: TRBD2
CDR3: CASGTGLAGVVSYNEQFF
DNA: TGTGCCAGCGGTACGGGACTAGCGGGAGTTGTCTCCTACAATGAGCAGTTCTTC

J: TRBJ2-1
V: TRBV5-1
size: many
D: -
CDR3: CASSLAPSGRYNEQFF
DNA: TGCGCCAGCAGCTTGGCCCCCTCAGGGCGATACAATGAGCAGTTCTTC

J: TRBJ2-1
V: TRBV27
size: many
D: TRBD1
CDR3: CASSSIGVQGSGYNEQFF
DNA: TGTGCCAGCAGTTCAATAGGGGTACAGGGGAGCGGCTACAATGAGCAGTTCTTC

J: TRBJ2-5
V: TRBV20-1
size: once
D: TRBD2
CDR3: CSAGGLAGDMTQYF
DNA: TGCAGTGCGGGGGGACTAGCGGGAGATATGACCCAGTACTTC

J: TRBJ2-7
V: TRBV24-1
size: -
D: -
CDR3: CATSDPLEGSEQYF
DNA: TGTGCCACCAGTGACCCCTTGGAGGGTTCTGAGCAGTACTTC

J: TRBJ2-7
V: TRBV4-2
size: once
D: TRBD2
CDR3: CASSRGTSGYYEQYF
DNA: TGTGCCAGCAGCCGAGGGACTAGCGGCTACTACGAGCAGTACTTC

J: TRBJ1-1
V: TRBV5-1
size: many
D: -
CDR3: CASSLMPGDTEAFF
DNA: TGCGCCAGCAGCCTTATGCCCGGGGACACTGAAGCTTTCTTT

J: TRBJ2-7
V: TRBV30
size: many
D: -
CDR3: CASTRGWSYEQYF
DNA: TGTGCCTCAACTAGGGGCTGGTCCTACGAGCAGTACTTC

J: TRBJ2-7
V: TRBV7-3
size: few
D: -
CDR3: CASSNGGADGNEQYF
DNA: TGTGCCAGCAGCAACGGGGGCGCAGACGGGAACGAGCAGTACTTC

J: TRBJ2-5
V: TRBV9
size: -
D: -
CDR3: CASSVEGRQETQYF
DNA: TGTGCCAGCAGCGTAGAAGGCAGGCAAGAGACCCAGTACTTC

J: TRBJ2-3
V: TRBV6-1
size: -
D: TRBD1
CDR3: CASSDGTGGSPDTQYF
DNA: TGTGCCAGCAGTGATGGGACAGGGGGCAGCCCAGATACGCAGTATTTT

J: TRBJ1-2
V: TRBV29-1
size: many
D: -
CDR3: CSVDPPSGNYGYTF
DNA: TGCAGCGTTGACCCCCCATCAGGGAACTATGGCTACACCTTC

J: TRBJ1-1
V: TRBV29-1
size: few
D: TRBD1
CDR3: CSVFIATVRQGGYTEAFF
DNA: TGCAGCGTTTTTATCGCCACCGTCAGACAGGGAGGTTACACTGAAGCTTTCTTT

J: TRBJ2-7
V: TRBV20-1
size: -
D: TRBD1
CDR3: CSATGTGVGEQYF
DNA: TGCAGTGCAACCGGGACAGGGGTTGGCGAGCAGTACTTC

J: TRBJ2-3
V: TRBV27
size: many
D: -
CDR3: CASSFAGQRTDTQYF
DNA: TGTGCCAGCAGTTTTGCGGGACAGCGCACAGATACGCAGTATTTT

J: TRBJ2-3
V: TRBV12-3/TRBV12-4
size: many
D: -
CDR3: CASTEPAGTDTQYF
DNA: TGTGCCAGCACCGAACCCGCCGGCACAGATACGCAGTATTTT

J: TRBJ2-7
V: TRBV9
size: few
D: -
CDR3: CASSRSGRMGTYEQYF
DNA: TGTGCCAGCAGCAGATCTGGCAGGATGGGAACCTACGAGCAGTACTTC

J: TRBJ2-7
V: TRBV7-9
size: -
D: -
CDR3: CASISPAGSSYEQYF
DNA: TGTGCCAGCATATCCCCAGCGGGCAGTTCCTACGAGCAGTACTTC

J: TRBJ2-7
V: TRBV30
size: many
D: -
CDR3: CAWSVKRPPYEQYF
DNA: TGTGCCTGGAGTGTAAAAAGGCCTCCCTACGAGCAGTACTTC

J: TRBJ2-1
V: TRBV6-1
size: -
D: -
CDR3: CASSELRASPYNEQFF
DNA: TGTGCCAGCAGTGAATTGAGAGCCTCTCCCTACAATGAGCAGTTCTTC

J: TRBJ2-1
V: TRBV9
size: many
D: -
CDR3: CASRPYGGHEQFF
DNA: TGTGCCAGCAGACCGTATGGCGGGCATGAGCAGTTCTTC

J: TRBJ2-5
V: TRBV2
size: few
D: -
CDR3: CASTVSLAGGTQYF
DNA: TGTGCCAGCACCGTGTCTCTCGCGGGTGGTACCCAGTACTTC

J: TRBJ1-1
V: TRBV7-8
size: -
D: -
CDR3: CASSSGGHGAFF
DNA: TGTGCCAGCAGCTCCGGGGGACACGGAGCTTTCTTT

J: TRBJ1-1
V: TRBV12-3/TRBV12-4
size: few
D: -
CDR3: CASSWLGEAFF
DNA: TGTGCCAGCAGTTGGCTAGGTGAAGCTTTCTTT

J: TRBJ2-3
V: TRBV27
size: many
D: TRBD2
CDR3: CASAGLAANTDTQYF
DNA: TGTGCCAGCGCGGGACTAGCTGCGAACACAGATACGCAGTATTTT

J: TRBJ2-1
V: TRBV11-2
size: -
D: TRBD2
CDR3: CASSLIRRASGRSYNEQFF
DNA: TGTGCCAGCAGCTTAATCCGGCGGGCTAGCGGGAGATCCTACAATGAGCAGTTCTTC

J: TRBJ1-6
V: TRBV13
size: -
D: -
CDR3: CASSLVSLGAYSPLHF
DNA: TGTGCCAGCAGCCTCGTGAGCCTCGGGGCATATTCACCCCTCCACTTT

J: TRBJ2-1
V: TRBV20-1
size: many
D: TRBD2
CDR3: CSALGGTSSNEQFF
DNA: TGCAGTGCCCTGGGAGGGACTAGCAGTAATGAGCAGTTCTTC

J: TRBJ2-2
V: TRBV5-5
size: -
D: TRBD2
CDR3: CASSRTRMNTGELFF
DNA: TGTGCCAGCAGCCGGACTAGGATGAACACCGGGGAGCTGTTTTTT

J: TRBJ2-7
V: TRBV6-1
size: few
D: TRBD2
CDR3: CASNELAGAAYEQYF
DNA: TGTGCCAGCAACGAACTAGCGGGTGCAGCCTACGAGCAGTACTTC

J: TRBJ2-7
V: TRBV25-1
size: -
D: -
CDR3: CASRTTSGEQYF
DNA: TGTGCCAGCAGGACGACTTCTGGCGAGCAGTACTTC

J: TRBJ1-1
V: TRBV29-1
size: many
D: -
CDR3: CSVGLVTEAFF
DNA: TGCAGCGTTGGACTGGTCACTGAAGCTTTCTTT

J: TRBJ2-3
V: TRBV5-1
size: -
D: TRBD2
CDR3: CASSTWTSGKTDTQYF
DNA: TGCGCCAGCAGCACCTGGACTAGCGGAAAAACAGATACGCAGTATTTT

J: TRBJ1-4
V: TRBV7-9
size: many
D: TRBD1
CDR3: CASSPGQGLEKLFF
DNA: TGTGCCAGCAGCCCGGGACAGGGGCTTGAAAAACTGTTTTTT

J: TRBJ2-7
V: TRBV2
size: many
D: TRBD1
CDR3: CASSGQGAGYEQYF
DNA: TGTGCCAGCAGCGGACAGGGGGCTGGCTACGAGCAGTACTTC

J: TRBJ2-7
V: TRBV28
size: few
D: TRBD1
CDR3: CASSLTGGRSYEQYF
DNA: TGTGCCAGCAGTTTAACAGGGGGCCGCTCCTACGAGCAGTACTTC

J: TRBJ2-3
V: TRBV11-3
size: many
D: -
CDR3: CASSRDRGADTQYF
DNA: TGTGCCAGCAGCCGGGACCGAGGGGCAGATACGCAGTATTTT

J: TRBJ1-5
V: TRBV5-1
size: -
D: TRBD1
CDR3: CASSAGTGPLNQPQHF
DNA: TGCGCCAGCAGCGCGGGGACAGGGCCGCTCAATCAGCCCCAGCATTTT

J: TRBJ1-1
V: TRBV30
size: many
D: -
CDR3: CAWSAGYTEAFF
DNA: TGTGCCTGGAGTGCAGGGTACACTGAAGCTTTCTTT

J: TRBJ2-3
V: TRBV20-1
size: many
D: TRBD2
CDR3: CSVRPSGRSSTDTQYF
DNA: TGCAGTGTCCGGCCTAGCGGGAGATCTAGCACAGATACGCAGTATTTT